A selection of T cell receptor beta chains follows, all from one sample in a study of beta chain features in type 1 diabetes. Generated by immunoSEQ multiplex PCR, the TCRdb table keeps only in-frame clones and is missing some. The sample contains around 300,000 clones, around 13% of which appear only once. Sequenced sample: central memory CD4+ T cells from blood. The receptors stem from a man aged 30 to 45 in good health. Both conserved end residues are part of each CDR3. A D gene is named only where the DNA matches it firmly. For some rows the clone size is stated as once, few or many, or as a class when expanded; others skip it.

CDR3aa	CDR3nt	d_gene	abundance	v_gene	j_gene
CASSSTLVNTGELFF	TGTGCCAGCAGCTCGACTCTGGTGAACACCGGGGAGCTGTTTTTT	-	few	TRBV9	TRBJ2-2
CASSYAGYNSPLHF	TGTGCCAGCAGTTACGCAGGGTATAATTCACCCCTCCACTTT	-	-	TRBV6-5	TRBJ1-6
CASSPTGGQGNEKLFF	TGCGCCAGCAGCCCTACCGGGGGACAGGGGAATGAAAAACTGTTTTTT	TRBD1	many	TRBV4-1	TRBJ1-4
CASSLARANTEAFF	TGTGCCAGCAGCTTGGCGCGGGCGAACACTGAAGCTTTCTTT	-	-	TRBV7-2	TRBJ1-1
CASSPGLTRGNEKLFF	TGTGCCAGCAGCCCCGGACTTACTAGGGGAAATGAAAAACTGTTTTTT	-	-	TRBV7-2	TRBJ1-4
CASSRGLARLADTQYF	TGTGCCAGCAGTAGAGGACTAGCCCGCCTCGCAGATACGCAGTATTTT	TRBD2	-	TRBV27	TRBJ2-3
CASSEGPRGYTF	TGTGCCAGCAGTGAAGGGCCCCGTGGCTACACCTTC	-	few	TRBV25-1	TRBJ1-2
CASSLQGGQYTDTQYF	TGTGCCAGCAGTCTACAGGGGGGACAATACACAGATACGCAGTATTTT	TRBD1	-	TRBV6-6	TRBJ2-3
CSAAQRIQFF	TGCAGTGCCGCTCAGCGTATACAGTTCTTC	-	-	TRBV20-1	TRBJ2-1
CASSFQGYYGYTF	TGTGCCAGCAGCTTCCAGGGTTACTATGGCTACACCTTC	-	few	TRBV11-2	TRBJ1-2
CASSYRGPDTQYF	TGTGCCAGCAGTTACAGGGGGCCAGATACGCAGTATTTT	TRBD1	-	TRBV6-5	TRBJ2-3
CASSSLVGGVDEQFF	TGTGCCAGCAGCTCCCTTGTGGGGGGGGTTGATGAGCAGTTCTTC	TRBD2	few	TRBV9	TRBJ2-1
CASRMADNTEAFF	TGCGCCAGCAGAATGGCTGACAACACTGAAGCTTTCTTT	-	-	TRBV5-1	TRBJ1-1
CAIQGANGYTF	TGTGCCATTCAGGGGGCAAATGGCTACACCTTC	TRBD1	few	TRBV7-9	TRBJ1-2
CASSSNRAGEQFF	TGTGCCAGCAGTTCCAACAGGGCCGGTGAGCAGTTCTTC	-	few	TRBV6-5	TRBJ2-1
CASSFQGPQAFF	TGTGCCAGCAGCTTTCAGGGGCCTCAAGCTTTCTTT	-	few	TRBV11-3	TRBJ1-1
CASSSRSGYDQPQHF	TGTGCCAGCAGCTCAAGGTCGGGATATGATCAGCCCCAGCATTTT	-	few	TRBV7-2	TRBJ1-5
CAISEPMTGADTQYF	TGTGCCATCAGTGAACCGATGACAGGGGCAGATACGCAGTATTTT	TRBD1	few	TRBV10-3	TRBJ2-3
CASSVGAGLAGQETQYF	TGTGCCAGCAGCGTAGGTGCGGGACTAGCGGGCCAAGAGACCCAGTACTTC	TRBD2	-	TRBV9	TRBJ2-5
CASRTRQGAAGELFF	TGTGCCAGCAGGACGAGACAGGGGGCCGCCGGGGAGCTGTTTTTT	TRBD1	-	TRBV6-5	TRBJ2-2
CASSQSKIAGYEQYF	TGTGCCAGCAGCCAATCGAAAATAGCGGGGTACGAGCAGTACTTC	TRBD2	many	TRBV16	TRBJ2-7
CASSIPSGQGAKRGYTF	TGTGCCAGTAGTATCCCCTCGGGACAGGGAGCAAAGCGTGGCTACACCTTC	TRBD1	few	TRBV19	TRBJ1-2
CASSLESGQNYGYTF	TGTGCCAGCAGCTTAGAATCGGGACAGAACTATGGCTACACCTTC	TRBD1	-	TRBV7-2	TRBJ1-2
CASSPRQGGQETQYF	TGTGCCAGCAGCCCGCGACAGGGTGGCCAAGAGACCCAGTACTTC	TRBD1	many	TRBV14	TRBJ2-5
CASSYSVGETQYF	TGTGCCAGCAGTTACTCGGTCGGGGAGACCCAGTACTTC	-	-	TRBV6-5	TRBJ2-5
CASSFDFSGYYEQYF	TGTGCCAGCAGCTTCGACTTTTCGGGATACTACGAGCAGTACTTC	-	-	TRBV7-2	TRBJ2-7
CASSLGSGQETQYF	TGCGCCAGCAGCTTGGGTAGCGGGCAAGAGACCCAGTACTTC	TRBD2	-	TRBV5-1	TRBJ2-5
CASSQDGGGARTGELFF	TGCGCCAGCAGCCAAGATGGCGGGGGGGCTCGAACCGGGGAGCTGTTTTTT	TRBD2	-	TRBV4-1	TRBJ2-2
CASSGTSGGIITYEQYF	TGTGCCAGCAGTGGGACTAGCGGGGGGATTATTACCTACGAGCAGTACTTC	TRBD2	-	TRBV2	TRBJ2-7
CASSPDLAGDTQYF	TGTGCCAGCAGCCCAGACTTGGCGGGAGATACGCAGTATTTT	-	-	TRBV5-4	TRBJ2-3
CASSSTGSFYEQFF	TGTGCCAGCAGCTCTACCGGGAGTTTCTATGAGCAGTTCTTC	-	few	TRBV5-4	TRBJ2-1
CASSQEMKQFF	TGTGCCAGCAGCCAAGAAATGAAGCAGTTCTTC	-	many	TRBV14	TRBJ2-1
CARSLVRGQAKAVAETQYF	TGTGCCCGCAGCTTAGTACGGGGACAGGCTAAGGCGGTTGCAGAGACCCAGTACTTC	TRBD1	-	TRBV11-2	TRBJ2-5
CASSVYSGSTYEQYF	TGTGCCAGCAGCGTCTATAGCGGGAGTACCTACGAGCAGTACTTC	TRBD2	few	TRBV11-2	TRBJ2-7
CASRTSGRSVNEQFF	TGTGCCAGCAGGACTAGCGGGAGGTCTGTCAATGAGCAGTTCTTC	TRBD2	few	TRBV6-5	TRBJ2-1
CASSPVRETQYF	TGTGCCAGCAGCCCGGTGAGGGAGACCCAGTACTTC	-	many	TRBV7-9	TRBJ2-5
CSAGTVQETQYF	TGCAGCGCTGGGACGGTCCAAGAGACCCAGTACTTC	-	many	TRBV29-1	TRBJ2-5
CASSFGQTNEKLFF	TGCGCCAGCAGCTTCGGACAAACTAATGAAAAACTGTTTTTT	-	few	TRBV5-1	TRBJ1-4
CASGPGGAFAYEQYF	TGTGCTAGTGGTCCCGGTGGGGCGTTCGCCTACGAGCAGTACTTC	-	-	TRBV12-5	TRBJ2-7
CASTIVERGYGYTF	TGTGCCAGCACCATCGTCGAGCGGGGGTATGGCTACACCTTC	-	-	TRBV7-9	TRBJ1-2
CASTSGSMNTEAFF	TGCGCCAGCACTTCCGGGTCCATGAACACTGAAGCTTTCTTT	-	many	TRBV23-1	TRBJ1-1
CASSLASGGNSNQPQHF	TGCGCCAGCAGCTTGGCCTCGGGGGGCAATAGCAATCAGCCCCAGCATTTT	-	-	TRBV5-1	TRBJ1-5
CASSLAPQIEAFF	TGTGCCAGCAGCTTAGCGCCCCAGATTGAAGCTTTCTTT	-	many	TRBV7-2	TRBJ1-1
CASSSGLAGGTDTQYF	TGTGCCAGCAGCTCGGGACTAGCGGGAGGCACAGATACGCAGTATTTT	TRBD2	few	TRBV7-3	TRBJ2-3
CASSSTQSSYEQYF	TGTGCCAGCAGCTCAACTCAAAGCTCCTACGAGCAGTACTTC	-	-	TRBV7-2	TRBJ2-7
CASSLGLSSGANVLTF	TGCGCCAGCAGCTTGGGACTAAGTTCTGGGGCCAACGTCCTGACTTTC	-	few	TRBV5-1	TRBJ2-6
CASSQGNRQFF	TGTGCCAGCAGTCAGGGGAACCGGCAGTTCTTC	-	many	TRBV6-5	TRBJ2-1
CAINADNQPQHF	TGTGCCATCAACGCGGACAATCAGCCCCAGCATTTT	-	many	TRBV14	TRBJ1-5
CASSLSQKRGAYNEQFF	TGTGCCAGCAGCTTGTCACAGAAACGCGGCGCCTACAATGAGCAGTTCTTC	-	-	TRBV5-4	TRBJ2-1
CASSFRAAGLSYEQYF	TGCGCCAGCAGCTTTAGGGCCGCGGGGCTCTCCTACGAGCAGTACTTC	-	-	TRBV5-1	TRBJ2-7
CASSFFRSSGNTIYF	TGTGCCAGCAGTTTCTTCAGGAGCTCTGGAAACACCATATATTTT	-	-	TRBV6-1	TRBJ1-3